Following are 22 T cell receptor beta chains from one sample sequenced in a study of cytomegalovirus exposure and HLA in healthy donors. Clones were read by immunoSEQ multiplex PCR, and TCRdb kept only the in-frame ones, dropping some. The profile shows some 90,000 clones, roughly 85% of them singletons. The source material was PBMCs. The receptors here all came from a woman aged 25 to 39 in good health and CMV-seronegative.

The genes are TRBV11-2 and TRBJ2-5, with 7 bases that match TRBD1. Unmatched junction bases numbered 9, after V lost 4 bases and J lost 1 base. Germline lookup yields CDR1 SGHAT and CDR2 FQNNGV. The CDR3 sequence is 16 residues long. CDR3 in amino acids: CASSSAGTAFQETQYF. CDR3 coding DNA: TGTGCCAGCAGCTCTGCCGGGACAGCGTTCCAAGAGACCCAGTACTTC. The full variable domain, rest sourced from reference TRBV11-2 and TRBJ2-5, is EAGVAQSPRYKIIEKRQSVAFWCNPISGHATLYWYQQILGQGPKLLIQFQNNGVVDDSQLPKDRFSAERLKGVDSTLKIQPAKLEDSAVYLCASSSAGTAFQETQYFGPGTRLLVL.

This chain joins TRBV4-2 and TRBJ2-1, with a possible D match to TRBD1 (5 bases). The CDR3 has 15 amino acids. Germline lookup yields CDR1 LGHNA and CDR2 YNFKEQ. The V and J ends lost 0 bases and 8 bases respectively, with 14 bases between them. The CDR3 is CASSQDSPTGDEQFF. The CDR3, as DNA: TGTGCCAGCAGCCAAGACTCCCCTACAGGCGATGAGCAGTTCTTC.

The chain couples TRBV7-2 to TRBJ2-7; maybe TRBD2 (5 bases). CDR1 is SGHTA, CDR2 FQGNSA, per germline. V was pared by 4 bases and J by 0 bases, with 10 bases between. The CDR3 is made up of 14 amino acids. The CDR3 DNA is TGTGCCAGCAGCTCGAGCGGTTCCTCCTACGAGCAGTACTTC. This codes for CASSSSGSSYEQYF.

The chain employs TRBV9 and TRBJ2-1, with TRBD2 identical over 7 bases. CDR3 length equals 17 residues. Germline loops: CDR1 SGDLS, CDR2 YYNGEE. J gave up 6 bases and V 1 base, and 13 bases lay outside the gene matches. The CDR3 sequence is CASSVRTLGGEINEQFF. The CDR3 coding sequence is TGTGCCAGCAGCGTACGGACCCTGGGGGGGGAGATCAATGAGCAGTTCTTC. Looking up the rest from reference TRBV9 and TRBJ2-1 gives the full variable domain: DSGVTQTPKHLITATGQRVTLRCSPRSGDLSVYWYQQSLDQGLQFLIQYYNGEERAKGNILERFSAQQFPDLHSELNLSSLELGDSALYFCASSVRTLGGEINEQFFGPGTRLTVL.

CDR3 bases: TGTGCCAGCAGCCGAGACAGGGTTAGCGACGAGCAGTACTTC. This gives the protein CASSRDRVSDEQYF. The chain recombines TRBV5-4 with TRBJ2-7; 7 bases agree with TRBD1. The CDR3 spans 14 residues. Germline CDR1 reads SGHNT; CDR2 reads YYREEE (reference sequence). The V gene end was trimmed by 4 bases and the J gene end by 5 bases; junction bases not matched to a gene: 9.

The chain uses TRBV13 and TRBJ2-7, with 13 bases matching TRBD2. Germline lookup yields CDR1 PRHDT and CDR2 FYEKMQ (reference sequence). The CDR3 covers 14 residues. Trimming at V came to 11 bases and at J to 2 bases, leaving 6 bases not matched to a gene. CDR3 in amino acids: CASRLAGGPYEQYF. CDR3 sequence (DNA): TGTGCCTCACGACTAGCGGGGGGCCCCTACGAGCAGTACTTC.

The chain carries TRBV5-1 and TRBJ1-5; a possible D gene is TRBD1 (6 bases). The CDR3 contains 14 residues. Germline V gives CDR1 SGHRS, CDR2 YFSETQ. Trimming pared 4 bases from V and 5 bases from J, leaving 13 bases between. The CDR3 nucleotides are TGCGCCAGCAGCACCGGACAGCTCTATCAGCCCCAGCATTTT. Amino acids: CASSTGQLYQPQHF. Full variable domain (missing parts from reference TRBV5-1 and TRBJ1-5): KAGVTQTPRYLIKTRGQQVTLSCSPISGHRSVSWYQQTPGQGLQFLFEYFSETQRNKGNFPGRFSGRQFSNSRSEMNVSTLELGDSALYLCASSTGQLYQPQHFGDGTRLSIL.

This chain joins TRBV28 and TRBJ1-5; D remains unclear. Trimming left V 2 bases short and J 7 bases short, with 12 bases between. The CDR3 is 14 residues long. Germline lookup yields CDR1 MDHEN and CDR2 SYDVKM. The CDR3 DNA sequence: TGTGCCAGCAGTTTAGCTGTGGTCGGGCAGCCCCAGCATTTT. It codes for CASSLAVVGQPQHF. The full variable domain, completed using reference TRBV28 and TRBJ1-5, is DVKVTQSSRYLVKRTGEKVFLECVQDMDHENMFWYRQDPGLGLRLIYFSYDVKMKEKGDIPEGYSVSREKKERFSLILESASTNQTSMYLCASSLAVVGQPQHFGDGTRLSIL.

CDR3 sequence reads: CASSTLRTGGEGNGSQPQHF. CDR3 in DNA: TGCGCCAGCAGCACGTTACGGACAGGGGGCGAGGGCAATGGGAGCCAGCCCCAGCATTTT. This chain links TRBV5-1 with TRBJ1-5; 11 nucleotides align to TRBD1. The CDR3 spans 20 residues. Per germline, CDR1 SGHRS and CDR2 YFSETQ. Trimming took 4 bases from V and 7 from J; bases not matched to a gene: 22.

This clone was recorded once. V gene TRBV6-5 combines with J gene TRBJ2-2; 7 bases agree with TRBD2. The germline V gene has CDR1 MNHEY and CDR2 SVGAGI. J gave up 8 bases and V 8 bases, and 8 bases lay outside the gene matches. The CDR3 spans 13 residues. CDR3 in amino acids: CASGRESRGELFF. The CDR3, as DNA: TGTGCCAGCGGGAGGGAGTCTCGAGGGGAGCTGTTTTTT.

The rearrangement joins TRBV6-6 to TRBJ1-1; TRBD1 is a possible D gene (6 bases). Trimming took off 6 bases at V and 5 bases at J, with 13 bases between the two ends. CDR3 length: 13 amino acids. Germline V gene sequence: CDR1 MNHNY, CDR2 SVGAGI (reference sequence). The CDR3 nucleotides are TGTGCCAGCAGCCTACAGGGTGTAACTGAAGCTTTCTTT. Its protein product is CASSLQGVTEAFF.

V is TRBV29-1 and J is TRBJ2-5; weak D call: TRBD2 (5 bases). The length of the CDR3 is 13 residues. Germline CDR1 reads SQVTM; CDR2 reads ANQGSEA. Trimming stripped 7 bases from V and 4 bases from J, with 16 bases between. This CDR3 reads CSAREGRGETQYF. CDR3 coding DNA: TGCAGCGCCCGGGAAGGCCGGGGAGAGACCCAGTACTTC.

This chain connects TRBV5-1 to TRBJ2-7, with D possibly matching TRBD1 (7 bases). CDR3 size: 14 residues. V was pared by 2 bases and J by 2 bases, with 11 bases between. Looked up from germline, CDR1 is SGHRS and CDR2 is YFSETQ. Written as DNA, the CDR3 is TGCGCCAGCAGCTTCGACAGGGAGGCCTACGAGCAGTACTTC. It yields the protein CASSFDREAYEQYF. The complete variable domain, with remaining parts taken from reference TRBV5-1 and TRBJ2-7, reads KAGVTQTPRYLIKTRGQQVTLSCSPISGHRSVSWYQQTPGQGLQFLFEYFSETQRNKGNFPGRFSGRQFSNSRSEMNVSTLELGDSALYLCASSFDREAYEQYFGPGTRLTVT.

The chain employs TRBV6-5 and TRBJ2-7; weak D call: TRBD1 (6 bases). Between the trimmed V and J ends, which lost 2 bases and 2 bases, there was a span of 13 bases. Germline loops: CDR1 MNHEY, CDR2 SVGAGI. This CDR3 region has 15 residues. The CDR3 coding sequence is TGTGCCAGCAGTTACCTGACAGGCAGGACCTACGAGCAGTACTTC. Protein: CASSYLTGRTYEQYF.

CDR3: CASSHKAGGPDTQYF. The CDR3 DNA sequence: TGTGCCAGCAGCCACAAAGCGGGAGGGCCAGATACGCAGTATTTT. This rearrangement joins TRBV7-2 to TRBJ2-3; 10 nucleotides agree with TRBD2. V shed 5 bases and J 4 bases; nucleotides not matched to a gene: 6. Germline CDR1 SGHTA, CDR2 FQGNSA. The CDR3 is 15 residues long.

The CDR3 nucleotides are TGTGCCAGCAGTGAAGTAATGGGACTAGGCGCGAACGAGCAGTACTTC. This codes for CASSEVMGLGANEQYF. The chain is built from TRBV2 and TRBJ2-7; 8 bases are shared with TRBD2. CDR3 length: 16 amino acids. Germline V gives CDR1 SNHLY, CDR2 FYNNEI. J gave up 5 bases and V 1 base, and 10 bases lay outside the gene matches.

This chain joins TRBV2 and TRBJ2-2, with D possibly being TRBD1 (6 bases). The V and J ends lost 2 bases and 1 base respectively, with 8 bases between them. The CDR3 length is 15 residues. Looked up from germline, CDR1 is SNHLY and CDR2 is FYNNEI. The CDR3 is CASSEQGLNTGELFF. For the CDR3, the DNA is TGTGCCAGCAGTGAACAGGGGTTGAACACCGGGGAGCTGTTTTTT.

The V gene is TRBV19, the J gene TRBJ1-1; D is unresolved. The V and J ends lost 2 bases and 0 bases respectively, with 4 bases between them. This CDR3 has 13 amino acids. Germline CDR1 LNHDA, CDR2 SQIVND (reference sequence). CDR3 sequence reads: CASSISLNTEAFF. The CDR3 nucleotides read TGTGCCAGTAGTATAAGCCTGAACACTGAAGCTTTCTTT. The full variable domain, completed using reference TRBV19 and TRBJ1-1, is DGGITQSPKYLFRKEGQNVTLSCEQNLNHDAMYWYRQDPGQGLRLIYYSQIVNDFQKGDIAEGYSVSREKKESFPLTVTSAQKNPTAFYLCASSISLNTEAFFGQGTRLTVV.

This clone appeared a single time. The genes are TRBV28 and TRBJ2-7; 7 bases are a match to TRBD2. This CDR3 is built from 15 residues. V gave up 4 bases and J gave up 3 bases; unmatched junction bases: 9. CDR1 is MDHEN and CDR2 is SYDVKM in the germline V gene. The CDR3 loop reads CASSSLRGFNYEQYF. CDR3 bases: TGTGCCAGCAGTTCCCTGCGGGGGTTCAACTACGAGCAGTACTTC.

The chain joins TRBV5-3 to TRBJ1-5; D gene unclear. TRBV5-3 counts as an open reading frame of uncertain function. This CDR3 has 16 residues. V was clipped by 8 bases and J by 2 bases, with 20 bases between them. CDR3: CARRHPLQSRNQPQHF. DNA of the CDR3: TGTGCCAGGAGACACCCCCTACAGAGTCGCAATCAGCCCCAGCATTTT.

CDR3 loop: CASSPDRFYGYTF. CDR3 DNA: TGTGCCAGCAGCCCGGACAGGTTCTATGGCTACACCTTC. This rearrangement joins TRBV7-2 to TRBJ1-2, with 7 bases that match TRBD1. This CDR3 region has 13 residues. Germline values: CDR1 SGHTA, CDR2 FQGNSA. Trimming took 5 bases from V and 4 from J; bases not matched to a gene: 4. Supplemented by reference TRBV7-2 and TRBJ1-2, the full variable domain reads GAGVSQSPSNKVTEKGKDVELRCDPISGHTALYWYRQSLGQGLEFLIYFQGNSAPDKSGLPSDRFSAERTGGSVSTLTIQRTQQEDSAVYLCASSPDRFYGYTFGSGTRLTVV.

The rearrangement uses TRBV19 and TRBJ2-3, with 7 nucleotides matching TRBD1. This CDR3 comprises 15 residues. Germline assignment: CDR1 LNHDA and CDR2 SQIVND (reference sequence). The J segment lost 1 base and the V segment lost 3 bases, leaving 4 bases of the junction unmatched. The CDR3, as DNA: TGTGCCAGTAGTATGGGACAGACCCGCACAGATACGCAGTATTTT. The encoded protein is CASSMGQTRTDTQYF.